Presented here are 16 T cell receptor beta chains from one specimen sequenced in a study of shared T cell receptors in the human thymus (dated by TCRdb to the early 2020s). The library was made by the immunoSEQ multiplex PCR assay. TCRdb stores this immuneACCESS table with in-frame sequences only. Part of the clones is absent; in the studies checked, under half of the shortfall reflects unresolved V genes, and no reason is known for the rest. This sample has some 700,000 clones in its table, and roughly 88% of those were observed once. Roughly 0.01% of the sample rests with the top ten. This sample was also put to use in a study of human thymus T cells.

Source material: thymocytes. All receptors derive from a girl younger than two with a congenital heart defect. Donor details come from another sample of the same person, matched by shared clones.

The chain combines TRBV5-5 with TRBJ1-1; the D gene is possibly TRBD1 (5 bases). The ends were cut back, 4 bases at V and 1 base at J, with 20 bases in the middle. CDR1 is SGHKS and CDR2 is YYEKEE in the germline V gene (reference sequence). CDR3 size: 17 residues. The CDR3, as DNA: TGTGCCAGCAGCCCTGGGGCAGGTTCGAGGCAGAACACTGAAGCTTTCTTT. It codes for CASSPGAGSRQNTEAFF.

This rearrangement joins TRBV27 to TRBJ2-3; 7 nucleotides align to TRBD2. Germline V gene lookup returns CDR1 MNHEY and CDR2 SMNVEV (reference sequence). V was clipped by 6 bases and J by 2 bases; unmatched bases: 23. This CDR3 spans 20 amino acids. The CDR3 here is CASRNGLVTVTSTNTDTQYF. The DNA of the CDR3 is TGTGCCAGCAGAAATGGTTTGGTGACGGTGACTAGCACAAACACAGATACGCAGTATTTT.

This clone was recorded only once. V and J are TRBV27 and TRBJ1-1, with 10 bases aligning to TRBD1. Germline loops: CDR1 MNHEY, CDR2 SMNVEV (reference sequence). This CDR3 has 15 amino acids. V was clipped by 6 bases and J by 6 bases; unmatched bases: 10. CDR3 in DNA: TGTGCCAGCAGAAATCCGGGACAGGGGACATCTGAAGCTTTCTTT. Amino acids: CASRNPGQGTSEAFF.

This clone has just one count. The chain uses TRBV7-4 and TRBJ2-2, with 10 bases lining up with TRBD1. CDR3 size: 15 residues. J was trimmed by 4 bases and V by 5 bases; bases with no gene match: 4. CDR1 SGHVT and CDR2 SQSDAQ come from the germline V gene. The CDR3 DNA follows: TGTGCCAGCAGCAACCGGGACAGGGGCACCGGGGAGCTGTTTTTT. Protein sequence: CASSNRDRGTGELFF.

The rearrangement joins TRBV29-1 to TRBJ2-1, with TRBD2 as a possible D gene (5 bases). The germline V gene encodes CDR1 SQVTM and CDR2 ANQGSEA. This CDR3 region has 15 residues. The V and J ends lost 4 bases and 8 bases respectively, with 21 bases between them. In DNA form, the CDR3 reads TGCAGCGTTGGGTCGGGGATTGGGTTTAGGGATGAGCAGTTCTTC. It translates to CSVGSGIGFRDEQFF.

This clone occurred a few times. The V call is TRBV19, the J call TRBJ1-1; 7 positions agree with TRBD1. This CDR3 is built from 13 residues. J gave up 11 bases and V 7 bases, and 13 bases lay outside the gene matches. Germline CDR1 LNHDA, CDR2 SQIVND (reference sequence). The CDR3 spells CASIEATGLVAFF. The CDR3 DNA follows: TGTGCCAGTATCGAGGCGACAGGGCTTGTTGCTTTCTTT.

The chain has TRBV25-1 and TRBJ2-3, with 7 bases aligning to TRBD1. With V trimmed by 6 bases and J by 1 base, 7 bases remained unmatched. The CDR3 runs to 15 residues. Germline loops: CDR1 MGHDK, CDR2 SYGVNS. The CDR3 sequence is CASRPQGSGTDTQYF. CDR3 nucleotide sequence: TGTGCCAGCAGGCCACAGGGGTCGGGCACAGATACGCAGTATTTT.

The chain is built from TRBV25-1 and TRBJ1-4; 10 bases agree with TRBD1. Per germline, CDR1 MGHDK and CDR2 SYGVNS. The V segment lost 4 bases and the J segment 0 bases; nucleotides outside the gene matches: 5. The CDR3 loop spans 17 amino acids. The CDR3 here is CASSGQGANPTNEKLFF. The CDR3, as DNA: TGTGCCAGCAGTGGACAGGGGGCGAATCCAACTAATGAAAAACTGTTTTTT.

The J gene is TRBJ1-2, the V gene TRBV6-5, with TRBD1 matching 7 bases. After removal of 7 bases from V and 6 bases from J, the junction contained 11 bases not matched to a gene. The CDR3 length is 14 residues. The germline V gene encodes CDR1 MNHEY and CDR2 SVGAGI. This chain's CDR3 is CASTSVWDSNGYTF. The CDR3 bases are TGTGCCAGCACTTCCGTTTGGGACAGTAATGGCTACACCTTC.

This clone was recorded once. The chain employs TRBV16 and TRBJ1-6, with 8 bases fitting TRBD1. Germline CDR1 and CDR2: KGHSY and FQNENV. Trimming cost V 3 bases and J 8 bases; bases outside gene matches: 3. The CDR3 has 14 residues. CDR3: CASSHQGADSPLHF. The CDR3 coding sequence is TGTGCCAGCAGCCACCAGGGGGCGGATTCACCCCTCCACTTT.

This clone was observed a handful of times. The chain combines TRBV10-3 with TRBJ1-1, with 10 bases that match TRBD1. Germline CDR1 is ENHRY and CDR2 is SYGVKD. The J segment lost 0 bases and the V segment lost 8 bases, leaving 9 bases of the junction unmatched. The CDR3 loop spans 16 amino acids. The CDR3 DNA reads TGTGCCATCCGGGCGGGACAGGGGCCCATGAACACTGAAGCTTTCTTT. This codes for CAIRAGQGPMNTEAFF.

This clone was detected once. The chain combines TRBV5-3 with TRBJ2-7, with a weak D call TRBD1 (8 bases). TRBV5-3 is noted as an ORF with a role that remains uncertain. There are 16 residues in the CDR3. Trimming shortened V by 3 bases and J by 4 bases, and 20 bases separated the two germline ends. The CDR3: CARSWDRTPGGYEQYF. Here the CDR3 DNA reads TGTGCCAGAAGCTGGGACAGGACACCCGGGGGGTACGAGCAGTACTTC.

The chain is built from TRBV4-1 and TRBJ2-7; 10 nucleotides line up with TRBD1. Per germline, CDR1 MGHRA and CDR2 YSYEKL. This CDR3 has 15 amino acids. The V gene end was trimmed by 4 bases and the J gene end by 3 bases; junction bases not matched to a gene: 6. CDR3 region: CASSRDRGPIYEQYF. The CDR3 bases are TGCGCCAGCAGCCGAGACAGGGGGCCGATCTACGAGCAGTACTTC.

Here the CDR3 DNA reads TGTGCCACCAGCAGAGATAATGGACAGGAGAACTCCTACGAGCAGTACTTC. Amino acid sequence: CATSRDNGQENSYEQYF. This chain connects TRBV15 to TRBJ2-7, with 7 bases lining up with TRBD1. Trimming at V came to 0 bases and at J to 0 bases, leaving 8 bases not matched to a gene. CDR3 size: 17 residues. CDR1 and CDR2 (germline): LNHNV, YYDKDF (reference sequence).

This clone appeared once. The chain couples TRBV2 to TRBJ1-5; 9 nucleotides agree with TRBD1. This CDR3 is 16 amino acids long. Losses at the gene ends were 6 bases for V and 0 bases for J; bases not matched to a gene: 6. Looked up from germline, CDR1 is SNHLY and CDR2 is FYNNEI. For the CDR3, the DNA is TGTGCCAGCAGACCTAGGGACAGGGATAGCAATCAGCCCCAGCATTTT. This gives the protein CASRPRDRDSNQPQHF.

This clone has only a few counts. The genes are TRBV19 and TRBJ1-2; 7 bases match TRBD1. After removal of 2 bases from V and 4 bases from J, the junction contained 13 bases not matched to a gene. Germline V gene data show CDR1 as LNHDA and CDR2 as SQIVND (reference sequence). This CDR3 contains 17 residues. In nucleotides, the CDR3 is TGTGCCAGTAGTATAAGGGACACCGGGGACAGCTTCTATGGCTACACCTTC. It yields the protein CASSIRDTGDSFYGYTF.